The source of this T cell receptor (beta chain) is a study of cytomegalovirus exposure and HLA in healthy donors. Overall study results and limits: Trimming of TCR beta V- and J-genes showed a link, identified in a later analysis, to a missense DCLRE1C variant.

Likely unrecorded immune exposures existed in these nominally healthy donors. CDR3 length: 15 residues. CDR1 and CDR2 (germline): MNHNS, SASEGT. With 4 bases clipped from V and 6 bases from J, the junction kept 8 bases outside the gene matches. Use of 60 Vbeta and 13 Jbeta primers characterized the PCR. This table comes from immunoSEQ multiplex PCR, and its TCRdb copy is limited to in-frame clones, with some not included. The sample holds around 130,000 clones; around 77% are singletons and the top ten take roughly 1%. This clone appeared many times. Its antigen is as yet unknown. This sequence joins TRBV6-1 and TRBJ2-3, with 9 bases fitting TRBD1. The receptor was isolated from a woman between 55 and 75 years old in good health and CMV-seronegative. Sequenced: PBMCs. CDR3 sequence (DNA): TGTGCCAGCAGTGGAGCGACAGGGGGAGGGGATACGCAGTATTTT. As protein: CASSGATGGGDTQYF.